This entry concerns a single T cell receptor (beta chain). Its antigen is still unknown. This sample is drawn from a study of shared clonotypes between healthy human individuals. The wider study: Samples came from a couple of female and three male donors aged 18 to 49. Per donor, three plates held CD4 naive cells, three held CD4 memory, two held CD8 naive and one held CD8 memory.

Findings of the study overall: Non-shared clonotypes displayed generation probabilities falling below those of clonotypes present in all four donors. Shared across a handful of donors were around 5% of the naive CD4 clonotypes.

Some clones are missing from TCRdb's copy, which holds only in-frame ones; the method was immunoSEQ multiplex PCR. The table shows some 1 million clones, with more than 65% occurring only once. What was sequenced was memory CD4+ T cells sorted from blood. Subset reported: CD45RA-negative fraction. This sequence originates from a young man in good health.

The CDR3 sequence: CASSPPSPGYGYTF. The CDR3 DNA sequence: TGTGCCAGCTCACCCCCCTCCCCGGGCTATGGCTACACCTTC. This chain uses TRBV18 with TRBJ1-2, with no clear D. V was shortened by 3 bases and J by 4 bases, with 12 bases between the two germline ends. The CDR3 covers 14 residues. CDR1 KGHSH and CDR2 LQKENI come from the germline V gene.